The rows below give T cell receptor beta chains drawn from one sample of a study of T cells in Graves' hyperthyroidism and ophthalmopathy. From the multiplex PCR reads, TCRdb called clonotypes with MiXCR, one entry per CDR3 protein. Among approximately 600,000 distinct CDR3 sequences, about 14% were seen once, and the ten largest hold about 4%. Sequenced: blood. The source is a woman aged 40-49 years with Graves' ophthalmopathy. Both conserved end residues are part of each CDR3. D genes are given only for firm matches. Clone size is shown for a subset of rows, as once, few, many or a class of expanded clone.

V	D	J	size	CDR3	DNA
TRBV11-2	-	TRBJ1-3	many	CASSPTMAQRRNTIYF	TGTGCCAGCAGCCCAACCATGGCTCAACGTAGAAACACCATATATTTT
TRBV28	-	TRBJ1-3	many	CASSLQISGNTIYF	TGTGCCAGCAGTTTGCAGATCTCTGGAAACACCATATATTTT
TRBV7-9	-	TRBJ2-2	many	CASSWVQGNSGELFF	TGTGCCAGCTCATGGGTACAGGGAAATTCCGGGGAGCTGTTTTTT
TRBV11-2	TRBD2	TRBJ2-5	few	CASSLRMVLGGETQYF	TGTGCCAGCAGCTTAAGGATGGTATTGGGAGGGGAGACCCAGTACTTC
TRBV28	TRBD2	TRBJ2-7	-	CASTVREGRSSYEQYF	TGTGCCAGCACGGTCAGGGAGGGACGGAGCTCCTACGAGCAGTACTTC
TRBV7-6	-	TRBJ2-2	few	CASRPDTTGELFF	TGTGCCAGCAGGCCGGACACCACCGGGGAGCTGTTTTTT
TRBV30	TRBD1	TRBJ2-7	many	CAWSVPGTGRAYEQYF	TGTGCCTGGAGTGTACCCGGGACAGGGAGGGCCTACGAGCAGTACTTC
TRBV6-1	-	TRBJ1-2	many	CASSEATDTYGYTF	TGTGCCAGCAGTGAAGCCACGGACACCTATGGCTACACCTTC
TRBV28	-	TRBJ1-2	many	CASTIGRIDYGYTF	TGTGCCAGCACCATCGGACGGATAGACTATGGCTACACCTTC
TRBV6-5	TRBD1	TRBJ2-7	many	CASSYSGQGEQYF	TGTGCCAGCAGTTACTCCGGACAGGGCGAGCAGTACTTC
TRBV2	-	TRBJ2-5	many	CASSPGTRGETQYF	TGTGCCAGCAGCCCCGGGACCCGAGGAGAGACCCAGTACTTC
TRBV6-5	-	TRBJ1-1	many	CASSYGGGLNTEAFF	TGTGCCAGCAGTTACGGGGGCGGATTGAACACTGAAGCTTTCTTT
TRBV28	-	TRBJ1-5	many	CASSLVAGLRPQHF	TGTGCCAGCAGTTTGGTGGCAGGGTTACGTCCCCAGCATTTT
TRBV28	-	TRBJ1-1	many	CASSFQGLAFF	TGTGCCAGCAGTTTCCAGGGGCTGGCTTTCTTT
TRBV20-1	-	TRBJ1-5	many	CSARDWDEPYSNQPQHF	TGCAGTGCTAGAGATTGGGACGAACCCTATAGCAATCAGCCCCAGCATTTT
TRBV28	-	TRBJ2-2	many	CASSSDRPNTGELFF	TGTGCCAGCAGTTCCGACAGGCCGAACACCGGGGAGCTGTTTTTT
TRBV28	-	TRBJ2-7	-	CASSFRRVRLYF	TGTGCCAGCAGTTTTAGGAGGGTCAGACTGTACTTC
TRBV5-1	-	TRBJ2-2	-	CASSLSMAIAGELFF	TGCGCCAGCAGCTTGTCGATGGCAATCGCCGGGGAGCTGTTTTTT
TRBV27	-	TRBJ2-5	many	CASLKGETQYF	TGTGCCAGCCTTAAGGGTGAGACCCAGTACTTC
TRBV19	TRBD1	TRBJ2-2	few	CASSIGGQGFTGELFF	TGTGCCAGTAGTATAGGGGGACAGGGGTTCACCGGGGAGCTGTTTTTT
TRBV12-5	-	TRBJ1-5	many	CASGLVGGNQPQHF	TGTGCTAGTGGTTTGGTGGGGGGCAATCAGCCCCAGCATTTT
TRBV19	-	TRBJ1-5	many	CASRSLPFGNQPQHF	TGTGCCAGTAGAAGCCTACCGTTTGGCAATCAGCCCCAGCATTTT
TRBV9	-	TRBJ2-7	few	CASSVAATTVYEQYF	TGTGCCAGCAGCGTAGCAGCCACTACCGTCTACGAGCAGTACTTC
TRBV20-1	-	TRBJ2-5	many	CSATTSNLGYQETQYF	TGCAGTGCTACTACTAGCAATTTGGGGTACCAAGAGACCCAGTACTTC
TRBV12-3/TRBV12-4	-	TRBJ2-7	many	CASSLTGRHGEQYF	TGTGCCAGCAGTTTAACGGGACGTCACGGCGAGCAGTACTTC
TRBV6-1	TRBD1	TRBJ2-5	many	CASSVIVGTGQETQYF	TGTGCCAGCAGTGTCATCGTCGGGACAGGGCAAGAGACCCAGTACTTC
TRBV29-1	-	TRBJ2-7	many	CSVRGNHEQYF	TGCAGCGTTCGAGGGAACCACGAGCAGTACTTC
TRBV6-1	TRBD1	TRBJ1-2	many	CASSRQGINYGYTF	TGTGCCAGCAGTCGACAGGGAATTAACTATGGCTACACCTTC
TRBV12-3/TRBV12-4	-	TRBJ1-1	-	CASSLVHAGPEAFF	TGTGCCAGCAGTTTGGTCCACGCAGGTCCTGAAGCTTTCTTT